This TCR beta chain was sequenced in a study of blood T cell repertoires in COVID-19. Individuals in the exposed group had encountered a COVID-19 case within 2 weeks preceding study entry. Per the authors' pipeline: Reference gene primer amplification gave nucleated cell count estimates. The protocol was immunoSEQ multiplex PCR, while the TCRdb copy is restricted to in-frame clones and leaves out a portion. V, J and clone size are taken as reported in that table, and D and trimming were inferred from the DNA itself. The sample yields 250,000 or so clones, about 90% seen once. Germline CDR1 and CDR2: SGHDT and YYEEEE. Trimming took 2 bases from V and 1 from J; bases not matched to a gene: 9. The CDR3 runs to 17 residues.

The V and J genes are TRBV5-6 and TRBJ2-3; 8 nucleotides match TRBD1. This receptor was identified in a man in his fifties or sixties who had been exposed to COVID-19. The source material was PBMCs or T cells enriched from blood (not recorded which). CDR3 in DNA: TGTGCCAGCAGCTTCCTTACGACAGGGGCCGGCACAGATACGCAGTATTTT. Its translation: CASSFLTTGAGTDTQYF.